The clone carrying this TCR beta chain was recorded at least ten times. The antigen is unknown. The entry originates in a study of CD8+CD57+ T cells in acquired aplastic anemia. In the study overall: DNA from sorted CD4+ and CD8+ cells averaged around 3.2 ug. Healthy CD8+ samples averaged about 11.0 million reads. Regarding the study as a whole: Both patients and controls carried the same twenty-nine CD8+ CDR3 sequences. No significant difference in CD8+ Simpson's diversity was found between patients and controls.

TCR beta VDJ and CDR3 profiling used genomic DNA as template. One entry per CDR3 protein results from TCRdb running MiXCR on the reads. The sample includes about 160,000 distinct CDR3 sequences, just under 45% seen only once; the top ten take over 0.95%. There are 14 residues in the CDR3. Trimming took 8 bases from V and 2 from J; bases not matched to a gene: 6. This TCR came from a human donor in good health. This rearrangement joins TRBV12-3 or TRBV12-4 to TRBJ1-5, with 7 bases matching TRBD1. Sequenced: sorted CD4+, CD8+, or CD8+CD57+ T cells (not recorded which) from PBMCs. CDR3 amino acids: CASLGDSRNQPQHF. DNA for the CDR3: TGTGCCAGCCTTGGGGACAGTCGCAATCAGCCCCAGCATTTT.